The sequence of this T cell receptor beta chain was determined in a study of control samples from healthy donors and cancer patients. Generated by immunoSEQ multiplex PCR, the TCRdb table keeps only in-frame clones and is missing some. The repertoire holds roughly 200,000 clones, with roughly 94% as singletons. From germline, CDR1 is SNHLY and CDR2 FYNNEI. The CDR3 runs to 15 residues. V lost 6 bases and J 2 bases, leaving 15 bases between the germline ends. The sequencing sample was made of blood. This sequence was found in a man aged 50-59 years in good health. The chain is built from TRBV2 and TRBJ2-3, with D possibly matching TRBD1 (6 bases). The CDR3 loop reads CASRDDTGFTDTQYF. The DNA of the CDR3 is TGTGCCAGCAGAGATGATACAGGGTTCACAGATACGCAGTATTTT.